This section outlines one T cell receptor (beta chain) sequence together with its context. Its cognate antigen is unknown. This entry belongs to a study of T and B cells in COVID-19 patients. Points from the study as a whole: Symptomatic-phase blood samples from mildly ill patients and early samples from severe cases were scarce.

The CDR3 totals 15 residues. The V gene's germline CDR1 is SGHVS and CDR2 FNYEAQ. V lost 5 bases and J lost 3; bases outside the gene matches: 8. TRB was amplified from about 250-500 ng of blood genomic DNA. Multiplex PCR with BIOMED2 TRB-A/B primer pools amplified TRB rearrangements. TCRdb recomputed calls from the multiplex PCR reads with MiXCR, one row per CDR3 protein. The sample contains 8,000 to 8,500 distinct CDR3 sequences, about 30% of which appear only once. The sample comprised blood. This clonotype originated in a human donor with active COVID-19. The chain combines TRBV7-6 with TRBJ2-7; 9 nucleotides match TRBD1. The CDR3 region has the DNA TGTGCCAGCAGCCCGCGTCCGGGACAGGGCTACGAGCAGTACTTC. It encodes CASSPRPGQGYEQYF.